The 21 T cell receptor beta chains in this list originate from one sample, sequenced in a study of regulatory and conventional T cells in RAG deficiency. This table comes from immunoSEQ multiplex PCR, and its TCRdb copy is limited to in-frame clones, with some not included. Seen here are 300 to 450 clones, about 44% observed once, and the top ten hold around 47%. Material for sequencing was CD8+ T cells sorted from blood. The origin of the receptors is a human donor with RAG deficiency presenting as severe combined immunodeficiency.

This clone showed up just a few times. The chain has TRBV7-8 and TRBJ2-2; no reliable D call. Germline-derived CDR1 and CDR2 are SGHVS and FQNEAQ. V was clipped by 3 bases and J by 2 bases, with 1 base between them. The CDR3 length is 12 residues. The CDR3 bases are TGTGCCAGCAGCTTTAACACCGGGGAGCTGTTTTTT. Encoded protein: CASSFNTGELFF.

The chain is built from TRBV4-1 and TRBJ2-5; D unresolved. V was clipped by 6 bases and J by 2 bases, with 16 bases between them. The CDR3 has 15 amino acids. The germline gives CDR1 MGHRA, CDR2 YSYEKL. The CDR3 loop reads CASRPARVGQETQYF. CDR3 nucleotide sequence: TGCGCCAGCAGGCCAGCTAGGGTAGGGCAAGAGACCCAGTACTTC.

As concerns this clone: A single base separates this from a much larger clone, so it may be a read error. This CDR3 is also generated by other DNA sequences in the sample. The V gene is TRBV27, the J gene TRBJ2-7; D is undetermined. This CDR3 contains 11 residues. Trimming removed 4 bases from V and 1 base from J, with 2 bases in between. Germline V gene lookup returns CDR1 MNHEY and CDR2 SMNVEV (reference sequence). The CDR3 nucleotides are TGTGCCAGCAGTTCTTCCTACGAGCAGTACTTC. Translation gives CASSSSYEQYF.

This clone is judged hyperexpanded (1% or more). This chain connects TRBV27 to TRBJ1-1; no definite D call. Germline V gene sequence: CDR1 MNHEY, CDR2 SMNVEV (reference sequence). This CDR3 has 11 residues. Trimming shortened V by 4 bases and J by 5 bases, and 5 bases separated the two germline ends. CDR3 coding DNA: TGTGCCAGCAGTTGGGGTACTGAAGCTTTCTTT. Protein product: CASSWGTEAFF.

The CDR3 region is CASSDYEQYF. CDR3 bases: TGTGCCAGCAGCGACTACGAGCAGTACTTC. V gene TRBV11-3 combines with J gene TRBJ2-7; the D is unclear. Between the trimmed V and J ends, which lost 5 bases and 3 bases, there was a span of 2 bases. From germline, CDR1 is SGHNT and CDR2 YENEEA. The CDR3 is made up of 10 amino acids.

For this clone: A far larger clone is one nucleotide away, so this likely arose from a read error. The same CDR3 can be traced to other DNA sequences in this sample. This chain connects TRBV5-4 to TRBJ2-5; unclear D gene. Germline CDR1 and CDR2: SGHNT and YYREEE (reference sequence). CDR3 size: 15 residues. Trimming removed 5 bases at V and 2 bases at J, with 16 bases between. In nucleotides, the CDR3 is TGTGCCAGCAGGCCAGCTAGGGTAGGGCAAGAGACCCAGTACTTC. Its translation is CASRPARVGQETQYF.

The gene calls are TRBV27 and TRBJ1-4; TRBD1 might be the D (6 bases). Germline loops: CDR1 MNHEY, CDR2 SMNVEV (reference sequence). The CDR3 is 13 residues long. The V end lost 5 bases, the J end lost 8 bases, and 12 bases lay between the germline ends. The CDR3 loop is CASSGGVVEKLFF. In nucleotides, the CDR3 is TGTGCCAGCAGTGGGGGCGTTGTCGAAAAACTGTTTTTT.

In this sample, this clone is medium-sized. The gene calls are TRBV20-1 and TRBJ2-7, with D hard to call. The CDR3 has 10 amino acids. The germline gives CDR1 DFQATT, CDR2 SNEGSKA (reference sequence). Deletions cut 4 bases from V and 2 bases from J, with 3 bases between. CDR3 coding DNA: TGCAGTGCTACCGCCTACGAGCAGTACTTC. Residues: CSATAYEQYF.

This clone is labeled as large. This chain uses TRBV5-6 with TRBJ1-2; weak D call: TRBD1 (5 bases). The CDR3 is made up of 13 amino acids. The germline V gene encodes CDR1 SGHDT and CDR2 YYEEEE. V lost 2 bases to trimming and J lost 7 bases, with 12 bases between them. Here the CDR3 DNA reads TGTGCCAGCAGCTTACGGGGCTGGCGTGGCTACACCTTC. Amino acid sequence: CASSLRGWRGYTF.

The rearrangement joins TRBV21-1 to TRBJ1-5. TRBV21-1 is a known pseudogene. The CDR3 consists of 16 residues. CDR3: CASRFIVATLDQPQHF. The CDR3 DNA reads TGTGCCAGCAGATTCATAGTAGCTACATTGGATCAGCCCCAGCATTTT.

Worth noting for this clone: This may stem from a read error, because a much larger clone lies one nucleotide away. This rearrangement joins TRBV4-2 to TRBJ1-2; D is perhaps TRBD1 (5 bases). V was shortened by 5 bases and J by 8 bases, with 15 bases between the two germline ends. Germline assignment: CDR1 LGHNA and CDR2 YNFKEQ. The CDR3 loop spans 13 amino acids. This CDR3 reads CASSLRGWRGYTF. The CDR3 DNA reads as TGTGCCAGCAGCTTACGGGGCTGGCGCGGCTACACCTTC.

The chain has TRBV9 and TRBJ2-5, with 9 bases matching TRBD1. This CDR3 comprises 14 residues. The junction had 4 bases not matched to a gene; V was cut back by 3 bases and J by 4 bases. Germline-derived CDR1 and CDR2 are SGDLS and YYNGEE. CDR3 nucleotides: TGTGCCAGCAGCGGAGGGACAGGGTTAGAGACCCAGTACTTC. It encodes CASSGGTGLETQYF.

The chain is built from TRBV27 and TRBJ2-3; the D is unclear. Germline assignment: CDR1 MNHEY and CDR2 SMNVEV (reference sequence). CDR3 length: 13 residues. V shed 5 bases and J shed 2 bases, with 8 bases lying between them. Here the CDR3 DNA reads TGTGCCAGCAGTGGAATCCCCACAGATACGCAGTATTTT. This translates into CASSGIPTDTQYF.

Only a few counts were recorded for this clone. The V gene is TRBV9, the J gene TRBJ2-7; 7 bases match TRBD2. The germline V gene encodes CDR1 SGDLS and CDR2 YYNGEE. The CDR3 covers 14 residues. J gave up 3 bases and V 0 bases, and 3 bases lay outside the gene matches. The CDR3 loop reads CASSVAPGGYEQYF. CDR3 coding DNA: TGTGCCAGCAGCGTAGCCCCGGGGGGCTACGAGCAGTACTTC.

The table lists this clone with a few counts. This chain connects TRBV10-3 to TRBJ2-2; D uncertain. Trimming removed 2 bases at V and 2 bases at J, with 0 bases between. The CDR3 loop spans 12 amino acids. Germline CDR1 reads ENHRY; CDR2 reads SYGVKD. This chain's CDR3 is CAISENTGELFF. DNA of the CDR3: TGTGCCATCAGTGAGAACACCGGGGAGCTGTTTTTT.

In its sample, this clone was seen a few times. The identical CDR3 is also encoded by other nucleotide sequences in the sample. The V gene is TRBV20-1, the J gene TRBJ2-7; D is ambiguous. Germline V lookup: CDR1 DFQATT, CDR2 SNEGSKA (reference sequence). CDR3 size: 10 residues. V was clipped by 1 base and J by 4 bases, with 2 bases between them. The CDR3 region has the DNA TGCAGTGCTAGAGGGTACGAGCAGTACTTC. Amino acids: CSARGYEQYF.

This clone was seen more than once but under ten times. The chain combines TRBV12-5 with TRBJ2-3; possible D gene TRBD1, 5 bases. Germline loops: CDR1 LGHNT, CDR2 FRNRAP. Between the trimmed V and J ends, which lost 0 bases and 1 base, there was a span of 5 bases. The CDR3 is 14 residues long. The CDR3: CASGLVQGTDTQYF. CDR3 DNA sequence: TGTGCTAGTGGTTTGGTACAGGGCACAGATACGCAGTATTTT.

This clone showed up just a few times. This chain uses TRBV6-1 with TRBJ1-2; D is undetermined. Germline CDR1 reads MNHNS; CDR2 reads SASEGT. V gave up 5 bases and J gave up 5 bases, with 6 bases separating them. This CDR3 is 11 amino acids long. The CDR3 DNA sequence: TGTGCCAGCAGTTACCGGTATGGCTACACCTTC. Encoded protein: CASSYRYGYTF.

The chain is built from TRBV7-7 and TRBJ2-5; no definite D call. CDR1 is SSHAT, CDR2 FNYEAQ, per germline (reference sequence). V dropped 1 base and J dropped 6 bases, with 0 bases sitting between them. This CDR3 region has 10 residues. The CDR3 loop reads CASSLETQYF. The CDR3 DNA sequence: TGTGCCAGCAGCTTAGAGACCCAGTACTTC.

As regards this clone: This sample also contains other DNA sequences that code for the same CDR3. The rearrangement joins TRBV11-1 to TRBJ2-7; D not certain. In germline, CDR1 is SGHAT, CDR2 FQDESV (reference sequence). Between the trimmed V and J ends, which lost 5 bases and 3 bases, there was a span of 5 bases. The CDR3 sequence is 11 residues long. The CDR3 region is CASSPSYEQYF. The CDR3 DNA sequence: TGTGCCAGCAGCCCGAGCTACGAGCAGTACTTC.

Notes on this clone: Other DNA sequences in the sample encode the same CDR3. This sequence joins TRBV11-1 and TRBJ2-7; D not resolved. The germline gives CDR1 SGHAT, CDR2 FQDESV (reference sequence). The CDR3 has 11 amino acids. Trimming cost V 5 bases and J 4 bases, with 6 bases left between them. The CDR3 protein is CASSPSYEQYF. The CDR3 DNA reads TGTGCCAGCAGCCCTTCGTACGAGCAGTACTTC. The whole variable domain, filled in from reference TRBV11-1 and TRBJ2-7, reads EAEVAQSPRYKITEKSQAVAFWCDPISGHATLYWYRQILGQGPELLVQFQDESVVDDSQLPKDRFSAERLKGVDSTLKIQPAELGDSAMYLCASSPSYEQYFGPGTRLTVT.